The TCR beta chain described here comes from a study of regulatory T cells in long-lasting Graves disease. For TCR beta, libraries came from iRepertoire HTBI primers and Arm-PCR of CDR3 regions. Using its own MiXCR run on the multiplex PCR reads, TCRdb lists one record per CDR3 protein. The sample shows about 470,000 distinct CDR3 sequences, 16% of them seen only once. Stated time point: newly diagnosed GD, antithyroid drugs for less than 3 months. Construction of the TCR library relied on RNA isolated from PBMCs. This clonotype was recorded many times. Losses at the gene ends were 1 base for V and 7 bases for J; bases not matched to a gene: 1. The CDR3 runs 14 residues. Germline CDR1 is KGHDR and CDR2 is SFDVKD. These data are also associated with another study on T cells in Graves' hyperthyroidism and ophthalmopathy.

The origin of this receptor is a middle-aged man with Graves disease. Sequenced material: peripheral blood mononuclear cells (PBMCs), taken at new diagnosis, from a patient treated with antithyroid drugs. The rearrangement uses TRBV24-1 and TRBJ2-1; TRBD2 matches 9 bases. CDR3 residues: CATSDFSGSNEQFF. As DNA, the CDR3 is TGTGCCACCAGTGATTTTAGCGGGAGTAATGAGCAGTTCTTC.